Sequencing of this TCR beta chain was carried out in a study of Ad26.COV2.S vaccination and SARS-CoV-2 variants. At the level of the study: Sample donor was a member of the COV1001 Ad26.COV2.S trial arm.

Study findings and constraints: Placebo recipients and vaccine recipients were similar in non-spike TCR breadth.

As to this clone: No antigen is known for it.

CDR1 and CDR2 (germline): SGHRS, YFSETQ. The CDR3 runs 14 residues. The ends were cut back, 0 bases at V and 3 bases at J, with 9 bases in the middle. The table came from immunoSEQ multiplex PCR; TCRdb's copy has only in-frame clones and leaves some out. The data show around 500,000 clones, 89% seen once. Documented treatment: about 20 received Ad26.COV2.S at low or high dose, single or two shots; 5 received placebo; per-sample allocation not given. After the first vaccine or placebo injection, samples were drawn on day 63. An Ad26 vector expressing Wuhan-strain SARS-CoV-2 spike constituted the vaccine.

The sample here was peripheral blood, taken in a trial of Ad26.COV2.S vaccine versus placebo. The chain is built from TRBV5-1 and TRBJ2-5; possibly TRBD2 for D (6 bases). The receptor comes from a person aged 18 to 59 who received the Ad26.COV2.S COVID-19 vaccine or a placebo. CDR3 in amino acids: CASSLGRGEETQYF. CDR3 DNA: TGCGCCAGCAGCTTGGGGCGGGGCGAAGAGACCCAGTACTTC.